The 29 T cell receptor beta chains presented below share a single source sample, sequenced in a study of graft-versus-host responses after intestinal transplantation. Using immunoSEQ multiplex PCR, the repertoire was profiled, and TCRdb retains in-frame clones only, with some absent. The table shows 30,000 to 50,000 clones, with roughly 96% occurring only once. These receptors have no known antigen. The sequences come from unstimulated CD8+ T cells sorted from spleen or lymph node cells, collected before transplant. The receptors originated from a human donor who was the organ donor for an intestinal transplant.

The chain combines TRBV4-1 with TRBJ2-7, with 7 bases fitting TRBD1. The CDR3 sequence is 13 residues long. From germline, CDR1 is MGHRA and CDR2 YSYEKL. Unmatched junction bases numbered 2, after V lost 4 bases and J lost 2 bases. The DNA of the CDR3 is TGCGCCAGCAGCCCGGGACAGCCCTACGAGCAGTACTTC. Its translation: CASSPGQPYEQYF.

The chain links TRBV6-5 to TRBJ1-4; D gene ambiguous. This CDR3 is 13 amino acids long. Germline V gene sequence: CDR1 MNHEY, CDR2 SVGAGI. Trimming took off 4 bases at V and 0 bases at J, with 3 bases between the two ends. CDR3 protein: CASSFPTNEKLFF. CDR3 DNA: TGTGCCAGCAGTTTCCCAACTAATGAAAAACTGTTTTTT.

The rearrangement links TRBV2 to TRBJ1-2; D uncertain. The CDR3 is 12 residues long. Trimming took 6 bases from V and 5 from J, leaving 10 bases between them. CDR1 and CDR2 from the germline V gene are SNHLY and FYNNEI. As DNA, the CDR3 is TGTGCCAGCAGGGAAATGGGGTATGGCTACACCTTC. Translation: CASREMGYGYTF.

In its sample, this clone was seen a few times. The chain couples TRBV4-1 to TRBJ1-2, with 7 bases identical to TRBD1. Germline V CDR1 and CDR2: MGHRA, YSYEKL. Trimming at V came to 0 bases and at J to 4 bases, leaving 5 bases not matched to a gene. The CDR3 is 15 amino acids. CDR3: CASSQDLGGAYGYTF. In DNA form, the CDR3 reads TGCGCCAGCAGCCAAGATTTAGGGGGCGCCTATGGCTACACCTTC.

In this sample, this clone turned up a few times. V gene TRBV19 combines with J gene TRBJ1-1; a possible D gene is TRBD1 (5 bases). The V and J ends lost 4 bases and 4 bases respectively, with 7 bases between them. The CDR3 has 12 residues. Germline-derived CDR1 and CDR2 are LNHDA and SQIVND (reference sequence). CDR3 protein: CASSKGVTEAFF. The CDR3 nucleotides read TGTGCCAGTAGTAAAGGGGTCACTGAAGCTTTCTTT.

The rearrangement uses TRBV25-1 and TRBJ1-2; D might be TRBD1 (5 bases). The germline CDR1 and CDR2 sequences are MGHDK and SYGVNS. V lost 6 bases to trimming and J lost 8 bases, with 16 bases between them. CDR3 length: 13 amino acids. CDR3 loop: CASRGDGRKGYTF. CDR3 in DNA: TGTGCCAGCAGGGGGGACGGCCGCAAGGGCTACACCTTC.

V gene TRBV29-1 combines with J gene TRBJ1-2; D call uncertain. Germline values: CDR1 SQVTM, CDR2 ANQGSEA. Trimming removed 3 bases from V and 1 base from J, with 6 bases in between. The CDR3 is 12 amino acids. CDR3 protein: CSVDSFNYGYTF. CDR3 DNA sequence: TGCAGCGTTGATAGCTTTAACTATGGCTACACCTTC.

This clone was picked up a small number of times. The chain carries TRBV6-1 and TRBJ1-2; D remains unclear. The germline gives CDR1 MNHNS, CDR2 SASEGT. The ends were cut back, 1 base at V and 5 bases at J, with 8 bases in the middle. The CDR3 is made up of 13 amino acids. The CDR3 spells CASSEVEEYGYTF. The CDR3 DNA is TGTGCCAGCAGTGAAGTTGAAGAGTATGGCTACACCTTC.

The CDR3 sequence: CASSLGSNTEAFF. The CDR3 nucleotides are TGTGCCAGCAGCTTAGGGTCCAACACTGAAGCTTTCTTT. The chain employs TRBV13 and TRBJ1-1, with D uncertain. CDR1 is PRHDT, CDR2 FYEKMQ, per germline (reference sequence). Trimming cost V 0 bases and J 2 bases, with 4 bases left between them. The CDR3 runs to 13 residues. The variable domain in full, with the rest retrieved from reference TRBV13 and TRBJ1-1, is AAGVIQSPRHLIKEKRETATLKCYPIPRHDTVYWYQQGPGQDPQFLISFYEKMQSDKGSIPDRFSAQQFSDYHSELNMSSLELGDSALYFCASSLGSNTEAFFGQGTRLTVV.

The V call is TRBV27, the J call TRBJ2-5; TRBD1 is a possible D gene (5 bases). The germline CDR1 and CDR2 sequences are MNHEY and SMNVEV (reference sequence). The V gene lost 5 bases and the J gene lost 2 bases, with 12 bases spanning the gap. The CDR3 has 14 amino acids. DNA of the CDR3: TGTGCCAGCAGTGTGGACACCTATCAAGAGACCCAGTACTTC. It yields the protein CASSVDTYQETQYF.

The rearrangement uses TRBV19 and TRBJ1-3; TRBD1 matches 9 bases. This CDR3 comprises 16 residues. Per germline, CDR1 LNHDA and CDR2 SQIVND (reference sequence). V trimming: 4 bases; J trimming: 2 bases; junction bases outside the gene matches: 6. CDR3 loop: CASSTMDRGAGNTIYF. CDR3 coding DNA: TGTGCCAGTAGTACCATGGACAGGGGCGCTGGAAACACCATATATTTT.

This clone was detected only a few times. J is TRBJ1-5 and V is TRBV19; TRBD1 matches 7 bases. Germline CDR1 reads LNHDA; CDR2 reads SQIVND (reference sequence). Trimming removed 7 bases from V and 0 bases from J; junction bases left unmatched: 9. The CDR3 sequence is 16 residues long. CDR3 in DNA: TGTGCCAGTACCACCGGACAGGCCTATAGCAATCAGCCCCAGCATTTT. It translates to CASTTGQAYSNQPQHF.

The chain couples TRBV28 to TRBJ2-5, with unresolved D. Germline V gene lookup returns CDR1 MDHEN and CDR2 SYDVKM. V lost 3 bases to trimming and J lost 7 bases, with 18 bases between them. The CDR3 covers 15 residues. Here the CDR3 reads CASSLGLLLFGTQYF. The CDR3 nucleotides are TGTGCCAGCAGTTTGGGGTTACTACTCTTCGGGACCCAGTACTTC. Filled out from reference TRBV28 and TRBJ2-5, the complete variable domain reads DVKVTQSSRYLVKRTGEKVFLECVQDMDHENMFWYRQDPGLGLRLIYFSYDVKMKEKGDIPEGYSVSREKKERFSLILESASTNQTSMYLCASSLGLLLFGTQYFGPGTRLLVL.

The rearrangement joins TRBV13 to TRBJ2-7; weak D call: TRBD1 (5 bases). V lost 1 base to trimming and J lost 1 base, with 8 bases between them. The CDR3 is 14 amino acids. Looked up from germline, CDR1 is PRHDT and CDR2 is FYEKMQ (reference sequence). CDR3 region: CASSLVQGSYEQYF. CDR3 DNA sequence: TGTGCCAGCAGCTTAGTCCAGGGATCCTACGAGCAGTACTTC. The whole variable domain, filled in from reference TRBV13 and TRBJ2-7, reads AAGVIQSPRHLIKEKRETATLKCYPIPRHDTVYWYQQGPGQDPQFLISFYEKMQSDKGSIPDRFSAQQFSDYHSELNMSSLELGDSALYFCASSLVQGSYEQYFGPGTRLTVT.

Here the CDR3 reads CASSSTDSGGSSGANVLTF. The CDR3, as DNA: TGTGCCAGCAGCTCCACCGATAGCGGGGGGAGCTCTGGGGCCAACGTCCTGACTTTC. The chain employs TRBV5-4 and TRBJ2-6; 10 nucleotides line up with TRBD2. Germline CDR1 SGHNT, CDR2 YYREEE (reference sequence). The CDR3 has 19 residues. Losses at the gene ends were 3 bases for V and 0 bases for J; bases not matched to a gene: 9.

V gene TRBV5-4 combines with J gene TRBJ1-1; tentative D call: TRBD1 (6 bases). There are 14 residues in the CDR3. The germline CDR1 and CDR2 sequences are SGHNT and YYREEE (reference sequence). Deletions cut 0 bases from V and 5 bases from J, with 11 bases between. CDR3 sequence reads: CASSLEGGRTEAFF. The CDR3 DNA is TGTGCCAGCAGCTTGGAGGGGGGGCGGACTGAAGCTTTCTTT.

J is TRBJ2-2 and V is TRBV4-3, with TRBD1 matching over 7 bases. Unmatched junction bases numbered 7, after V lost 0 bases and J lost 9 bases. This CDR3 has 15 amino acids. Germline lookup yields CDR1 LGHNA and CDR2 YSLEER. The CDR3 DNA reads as TGCGCCAGCAGCCAAGAAACGACAGGGCGAAGGGAGCTGTTTTTT. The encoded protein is CASSQETTGRRELFF.

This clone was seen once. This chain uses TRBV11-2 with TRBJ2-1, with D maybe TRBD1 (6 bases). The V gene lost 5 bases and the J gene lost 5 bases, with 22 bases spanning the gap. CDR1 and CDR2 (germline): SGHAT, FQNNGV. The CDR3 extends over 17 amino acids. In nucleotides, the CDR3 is TGTGCCAGCAGCCTGACTCCAACAGGGTCTTCCGACAATGAGCAGTTCTTC. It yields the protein CASSLTPTGSSDNEQFF.

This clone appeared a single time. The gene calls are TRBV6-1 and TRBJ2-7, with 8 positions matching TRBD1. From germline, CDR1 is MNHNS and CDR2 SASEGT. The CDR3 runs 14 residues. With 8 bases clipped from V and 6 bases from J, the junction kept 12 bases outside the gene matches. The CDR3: CASGPGTGQGEQYF. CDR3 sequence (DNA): TGTGCCAGCGGCCCAGGGACAGGACAGGGCGAGCAGTACTTC.

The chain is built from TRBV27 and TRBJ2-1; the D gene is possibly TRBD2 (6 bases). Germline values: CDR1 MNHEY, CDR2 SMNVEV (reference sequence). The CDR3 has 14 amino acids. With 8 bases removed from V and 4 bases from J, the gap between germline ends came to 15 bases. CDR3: CASQTGTLYNEQFF. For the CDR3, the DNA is TGTGCCAGCCAAACCGGGACTCTATACAATGAGCAGTTCTTC.

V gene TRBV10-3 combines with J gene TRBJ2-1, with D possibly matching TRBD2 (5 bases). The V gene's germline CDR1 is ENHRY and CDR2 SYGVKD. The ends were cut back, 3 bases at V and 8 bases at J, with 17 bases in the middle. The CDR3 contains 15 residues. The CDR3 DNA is TGTGCCATCAGTGAACCTCACGGGGTCTCTGATGAGCAGTTCTTC. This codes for CAISEPHGVSDEQFF.

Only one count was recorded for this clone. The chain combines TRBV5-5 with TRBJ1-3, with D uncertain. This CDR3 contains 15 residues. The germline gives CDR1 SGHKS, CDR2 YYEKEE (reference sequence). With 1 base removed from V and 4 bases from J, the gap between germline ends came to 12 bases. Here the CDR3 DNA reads TGTGCCAGCAGCTTGATAATGGTCCCGGGAAACACCATATATTTT. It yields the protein CASSLIMVPGNTIYF.

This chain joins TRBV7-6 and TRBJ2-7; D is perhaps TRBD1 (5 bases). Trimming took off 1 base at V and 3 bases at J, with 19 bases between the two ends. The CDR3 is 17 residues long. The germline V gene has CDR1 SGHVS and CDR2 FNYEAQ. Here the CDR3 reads CASSLEWGQDTNYEQYF. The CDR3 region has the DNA TGTGCCAGCAGCTTAGAATGGGGCCAGGACACGAACTACGAGCAGTACTTC.

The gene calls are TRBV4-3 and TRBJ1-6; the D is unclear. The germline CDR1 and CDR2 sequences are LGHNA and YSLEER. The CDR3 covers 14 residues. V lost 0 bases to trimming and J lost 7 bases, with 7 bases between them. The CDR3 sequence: CASSQDSGNSPLHF. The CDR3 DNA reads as TGCGCCAGCAGCCAAGATAGTGGGAATTCACCCCTCCACTTT.

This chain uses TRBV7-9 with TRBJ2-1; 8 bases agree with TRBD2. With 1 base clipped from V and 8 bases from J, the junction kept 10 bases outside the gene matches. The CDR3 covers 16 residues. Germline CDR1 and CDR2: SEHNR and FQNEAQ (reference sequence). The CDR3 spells CASSLGVSGAWDEQFF. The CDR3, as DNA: TGTGCCAGCAGCTTAGGTGTTAGCGGGGCCTGGGATGAGCAGTTCTTC.

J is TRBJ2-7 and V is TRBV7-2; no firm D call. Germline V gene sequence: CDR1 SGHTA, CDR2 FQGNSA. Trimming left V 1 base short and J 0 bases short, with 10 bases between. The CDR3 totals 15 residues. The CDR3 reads CASSLEGTSSYEQYF. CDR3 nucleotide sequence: TGTGCCAGCAGCTTAGAGGGCACCAGCTCCTACGAGCAGTACTTC.

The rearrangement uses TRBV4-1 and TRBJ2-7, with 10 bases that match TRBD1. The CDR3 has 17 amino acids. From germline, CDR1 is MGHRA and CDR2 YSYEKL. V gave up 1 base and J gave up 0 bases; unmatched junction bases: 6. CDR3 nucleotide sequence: TGCGCCAGCAGCCAAGTCTGGGACAGGGGTAGCTCCTACGAGCAGTACTTC. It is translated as CASSQVWDRGSSYEQYF.

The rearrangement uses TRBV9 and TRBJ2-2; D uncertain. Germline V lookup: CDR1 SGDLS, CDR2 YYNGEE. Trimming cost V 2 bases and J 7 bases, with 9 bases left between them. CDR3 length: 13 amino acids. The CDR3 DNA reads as TGTGCCAGCAGCGTCTACACCCTCGGGGAGCTGTTTTTT. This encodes CASSVYTLGELFF.

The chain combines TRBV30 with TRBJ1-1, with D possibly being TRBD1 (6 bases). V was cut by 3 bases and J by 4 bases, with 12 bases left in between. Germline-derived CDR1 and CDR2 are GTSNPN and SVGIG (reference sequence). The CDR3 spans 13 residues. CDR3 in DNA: TGTGCCTGGAGGGGGGGGGCTGGCACTGAAGCTTTCTTT. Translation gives CAWRGGAGTEAFF.